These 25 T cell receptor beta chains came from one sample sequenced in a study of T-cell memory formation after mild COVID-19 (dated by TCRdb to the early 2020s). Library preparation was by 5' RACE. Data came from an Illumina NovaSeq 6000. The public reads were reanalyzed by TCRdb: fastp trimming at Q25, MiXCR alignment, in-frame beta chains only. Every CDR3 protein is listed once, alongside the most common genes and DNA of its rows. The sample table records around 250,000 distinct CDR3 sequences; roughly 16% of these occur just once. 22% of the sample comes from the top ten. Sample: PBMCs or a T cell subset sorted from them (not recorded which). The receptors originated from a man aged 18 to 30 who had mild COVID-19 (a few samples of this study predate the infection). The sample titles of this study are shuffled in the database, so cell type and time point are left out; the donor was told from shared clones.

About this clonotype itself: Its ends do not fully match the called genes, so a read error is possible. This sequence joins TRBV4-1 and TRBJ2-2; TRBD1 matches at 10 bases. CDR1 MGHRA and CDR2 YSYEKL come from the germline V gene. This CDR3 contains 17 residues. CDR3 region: CAISLGQGDPNTGELFF. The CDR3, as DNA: TGCGCCATCAGCCTAGGACAGGGGGACCCTAACACCGGGGAGCTGTTTTTT.

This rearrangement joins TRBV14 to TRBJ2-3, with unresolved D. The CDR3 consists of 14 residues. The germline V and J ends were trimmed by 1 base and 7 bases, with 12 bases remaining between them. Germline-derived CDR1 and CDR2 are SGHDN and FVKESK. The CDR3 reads CASSQGPGMHTQYF. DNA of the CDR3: TGTGCCAGCAGCCAAGGACCGGGTATGCATACGCAGTATTTT.

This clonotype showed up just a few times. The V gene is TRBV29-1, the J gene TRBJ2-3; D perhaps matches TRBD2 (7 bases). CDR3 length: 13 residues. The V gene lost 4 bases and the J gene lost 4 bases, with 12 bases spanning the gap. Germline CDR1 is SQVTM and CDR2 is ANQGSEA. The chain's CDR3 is CSVVRGGPDTQYF. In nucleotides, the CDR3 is TGCAGCGTTGTTAGGGGGGGGCCAGATACGCAGTATTTT.

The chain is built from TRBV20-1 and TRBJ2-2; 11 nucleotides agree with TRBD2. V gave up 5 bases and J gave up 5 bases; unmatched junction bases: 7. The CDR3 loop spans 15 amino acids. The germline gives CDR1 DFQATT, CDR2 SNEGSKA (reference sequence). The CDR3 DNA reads TGCAGTGCTCCAATAACTAGCGGGGGAACCGGGGAGCTGTTTTTT. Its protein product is CSAPITSGGTGELFF.

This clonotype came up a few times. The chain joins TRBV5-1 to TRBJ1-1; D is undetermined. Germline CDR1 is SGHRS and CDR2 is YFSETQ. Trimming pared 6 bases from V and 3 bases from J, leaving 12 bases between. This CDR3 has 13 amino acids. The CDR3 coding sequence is TGCGCCAGCACTGGGCTATTCGACACTGAAGCTTTCTTT. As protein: CASTGLFDTEAFF.

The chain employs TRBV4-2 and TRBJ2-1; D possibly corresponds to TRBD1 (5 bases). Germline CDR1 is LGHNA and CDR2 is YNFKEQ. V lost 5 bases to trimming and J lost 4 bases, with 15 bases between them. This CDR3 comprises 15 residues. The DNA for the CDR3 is TGTGCCAGCAGCTCCGAGTGGGGCCCTTACAATGAGCAGTTCTTC. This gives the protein CASSSEWGPYNEQFF.

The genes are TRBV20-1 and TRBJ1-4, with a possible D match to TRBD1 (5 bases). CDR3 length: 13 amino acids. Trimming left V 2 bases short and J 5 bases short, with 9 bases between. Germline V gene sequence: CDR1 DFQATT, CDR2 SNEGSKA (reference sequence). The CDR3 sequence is CSARSGENEKLFF. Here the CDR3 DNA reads TGCAGTGCTAGATCGGGGGAAAATGAAAAACTGTTTTTT.

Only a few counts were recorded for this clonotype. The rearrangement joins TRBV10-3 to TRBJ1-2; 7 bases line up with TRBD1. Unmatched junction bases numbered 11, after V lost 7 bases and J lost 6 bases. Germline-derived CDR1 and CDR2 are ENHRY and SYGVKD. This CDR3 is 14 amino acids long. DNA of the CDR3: TGTGCCATCAAGGGGGCCGCCTTTTCCGATGGCTACACCTTC. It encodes CAIKGAAFSDGYTF.

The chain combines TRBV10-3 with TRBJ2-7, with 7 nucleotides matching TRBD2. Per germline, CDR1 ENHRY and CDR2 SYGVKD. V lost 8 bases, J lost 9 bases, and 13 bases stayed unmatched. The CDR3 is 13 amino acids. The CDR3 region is CAIRGGGPFGQYV. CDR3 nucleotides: TGTGCCATCCGTGGCGGGGGACCTTTTGGGCAGTACGTC.

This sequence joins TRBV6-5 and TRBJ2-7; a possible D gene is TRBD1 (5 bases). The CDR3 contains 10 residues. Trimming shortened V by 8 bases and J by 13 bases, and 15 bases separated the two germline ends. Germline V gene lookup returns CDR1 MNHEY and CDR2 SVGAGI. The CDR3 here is CASRFIGQYF. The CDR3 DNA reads TGTGCCAGCCGATTTATCGGACAATACTTC.

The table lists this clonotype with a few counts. The CDR3 spells CSARDPGQPNQPQHF. CDR3 in DNA: TGCAGTGCTAGAGATCCGGGACAGCCCAATCAGCCCCAGCATTTT. The J gene is TRBJ1-5, the V gene TRBV20-1; 7 nucleotides align to TRBD1. CDR3 size: 15 residues. Germline CDR1 reads DFQATT; CDR2 reads SNEGSKA (reference sequence). V gave up 0 bases and J gave up 3 bases; unmatched junction bases: 5.

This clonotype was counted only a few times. The CDR3 sequence: CASSKQTGRDEQFF. As DNA, the CDR3 is TGTGCCAGCAGCAAACAGACAGGGAGAGATGAGCAGTTCTTC. This chain uses TRBV7-2 with TRBJ2-1; TRBD1 aligns across 7 bases. Germline CDR1 and CDR2: SGHTA and FQGNSA. Trimming at V came to 5 bases and at J to 8 bases, leaving 9 bases not matched to a gene. This CDR3 is built from 14 residues.

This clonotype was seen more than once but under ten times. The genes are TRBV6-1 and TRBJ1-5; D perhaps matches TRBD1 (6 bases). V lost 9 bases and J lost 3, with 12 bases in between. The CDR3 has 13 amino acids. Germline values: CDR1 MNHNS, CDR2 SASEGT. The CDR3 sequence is CASSTGYNQPQHF. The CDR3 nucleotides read TGTGCCAGTTCGACAGGCTACAATCAGCCCCAGCATTTT.

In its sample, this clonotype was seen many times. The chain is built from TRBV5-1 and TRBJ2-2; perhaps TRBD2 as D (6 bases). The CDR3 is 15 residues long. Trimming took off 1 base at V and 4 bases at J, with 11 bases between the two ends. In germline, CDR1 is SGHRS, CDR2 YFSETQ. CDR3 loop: CASSLSYGGTGELFF. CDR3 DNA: TGCGCCAGCAGCTTGTCCTACGGGGGCACCGGGGAGCTGTTTTTT.

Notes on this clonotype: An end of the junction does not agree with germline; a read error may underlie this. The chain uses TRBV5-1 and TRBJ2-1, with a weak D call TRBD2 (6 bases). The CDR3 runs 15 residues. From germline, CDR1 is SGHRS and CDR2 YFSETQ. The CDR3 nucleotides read TGCGCCAGCAGCCAGGAGGGGCTCTCCCACAATGAGCAGTTCTTC. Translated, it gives CASSQEGLSHNEQFF.

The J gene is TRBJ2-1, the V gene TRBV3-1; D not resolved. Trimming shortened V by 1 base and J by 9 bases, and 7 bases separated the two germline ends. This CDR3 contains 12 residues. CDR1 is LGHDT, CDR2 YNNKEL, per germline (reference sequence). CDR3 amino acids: CASSQAGLEQFF. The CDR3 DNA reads TGTGCCAGCAGCCAAGCAGGTCTTGAGCAGTTCTTC.

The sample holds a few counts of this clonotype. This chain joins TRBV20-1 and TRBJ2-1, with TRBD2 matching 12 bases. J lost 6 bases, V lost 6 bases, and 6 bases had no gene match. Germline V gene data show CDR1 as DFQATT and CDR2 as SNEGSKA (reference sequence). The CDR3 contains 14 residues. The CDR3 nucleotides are TGCAGTGCCCCACGACTAGCGGGGGTCAATGAGCAGTTCTTC. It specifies CSAPRLAGVNEQFF.

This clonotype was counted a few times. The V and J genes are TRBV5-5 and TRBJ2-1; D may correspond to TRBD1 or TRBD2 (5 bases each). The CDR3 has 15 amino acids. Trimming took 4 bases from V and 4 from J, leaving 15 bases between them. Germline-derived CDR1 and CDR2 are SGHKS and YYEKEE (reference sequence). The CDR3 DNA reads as TGTGCCAGCAGCGATGGGGGTACACCGTACAATGAGCAGTTCTTC. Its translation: CASSDGGTPYNEQFF.

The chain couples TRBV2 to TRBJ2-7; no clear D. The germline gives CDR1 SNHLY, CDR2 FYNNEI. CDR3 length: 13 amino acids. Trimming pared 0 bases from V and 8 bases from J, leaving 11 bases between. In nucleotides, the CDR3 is TGTGCCAGCAGTGAAGCAGGGAAGTTTCAGCAGTACTTC. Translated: CASSEAGKFQQYF.

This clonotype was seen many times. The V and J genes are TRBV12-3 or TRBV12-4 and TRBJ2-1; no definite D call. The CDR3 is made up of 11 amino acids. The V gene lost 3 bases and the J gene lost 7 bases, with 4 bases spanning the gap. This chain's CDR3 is CASSFRNEQFF. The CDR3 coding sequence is TGTGCCAGCAGTTTTAGAAATGAGCAGTTCTTC.

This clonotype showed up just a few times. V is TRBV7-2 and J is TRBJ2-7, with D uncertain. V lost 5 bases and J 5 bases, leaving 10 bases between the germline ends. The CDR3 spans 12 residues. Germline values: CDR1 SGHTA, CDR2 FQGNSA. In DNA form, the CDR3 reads TGTGCCAGCAGCACCCTCCTCCACGAGCAGTACTTC. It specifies CASSTLLHEQYF.

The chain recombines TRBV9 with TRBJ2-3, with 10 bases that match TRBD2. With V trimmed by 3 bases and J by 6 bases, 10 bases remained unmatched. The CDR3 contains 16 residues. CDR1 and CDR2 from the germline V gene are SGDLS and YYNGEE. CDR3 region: CASSGGLAVGWDTQYF. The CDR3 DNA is TGTGCCAGCAGCGGAGGACTAGCGGTCGGGTGGGATACGCAGTATTTT.

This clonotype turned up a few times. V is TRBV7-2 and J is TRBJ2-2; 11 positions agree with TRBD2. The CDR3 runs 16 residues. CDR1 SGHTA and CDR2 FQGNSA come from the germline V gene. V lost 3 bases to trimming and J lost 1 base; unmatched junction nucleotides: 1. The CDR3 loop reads CASSFLAGGNTGELFF. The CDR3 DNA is TGTGCCAGCAGCTTCCTAGCGGGGGGGAACACCGGGGAGCTGTTTTTT.

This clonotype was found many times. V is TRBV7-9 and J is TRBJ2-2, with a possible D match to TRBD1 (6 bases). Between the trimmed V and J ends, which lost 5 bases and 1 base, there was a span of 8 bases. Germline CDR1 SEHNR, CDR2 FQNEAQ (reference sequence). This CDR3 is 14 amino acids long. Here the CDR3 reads CASSQGQNTGELFF. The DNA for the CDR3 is TGTGCCAGCAGCCAGGGACAGAACACCGGGGAGCTGTTTTTT.

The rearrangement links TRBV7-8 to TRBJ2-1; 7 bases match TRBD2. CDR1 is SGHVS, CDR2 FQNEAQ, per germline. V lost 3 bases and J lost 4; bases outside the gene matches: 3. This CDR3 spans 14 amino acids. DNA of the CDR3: TGTGCCAGCAGCTTGACTAGCCTGTACAATGAGCAGTTCTTC. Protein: CASSLTSLYNEQFF.